Listed below are T cell receptor beta chains from one sample, sequenced in a study of blood T cell repertoires in COVID-19. TCRdb keeps only in-frame clones here, not all; method: immunoSEQ multiplex PCR. The sample lists some 100,000 clones, 88% occurring once. Sequencing used peripheral blood. Receptors originate from a man aged 45 to 65 with COVID-19, enrolled during active disease. Each CDR3 is given with its conserved first and last residue. The D gene is left open where the match is weak. Some rows have no size entry. The others give once, few or many, or a class for an expanded clone.

v_call,clone_size,j_call,d_call,cdr3_aa,cdr3_nt
TRBV12-3/TRBV12-4,NA,TRBJ2-3,NA,CASSRDITDTQYF,TGTGCCAGCAGCAGGGACATAACAGATACGCAGTATTTT
TRBV6-6,NA,TRBJ2-7,NA,CASRPGSSYEQYF,TGTGCCAGCAGACCTGGGAGCTCCTACGAGCAGTACTTC
TRBV12-5,NA,TRBJ1-1,NA,CASGLVEALGLRMTEAFF,TGTGCTAGTGGTTTGGTAGAAGCTTTAGGACTCCGGATGACTGAAGCTTTCTTT
TRBV5-3,NA,TRBJ1-2,NA,CARSLDRTYGYTF,TGTGCCAGAAGCCTGGACAGAACTTATGGCTACACCTTC
TRBV6-4,NA,TRBJ1-2,TRBD1,CASSATTGAYGYTF,TGTGCCAGCAGTGCCACCACAGGGGCCTATGGCTACACCTTC
TRBV4-1,NA,TRBJ1-5,NA,CASSPTPYSNQPQHF,TGCGCCAGCAGCCCTACGCCTTATAGCAATCAGCCCCAGCATTTT
TRBV5-1,NA,TRBJ2-1,TRBD1,CASSPGGRTGSNEQFF,TGCGCCAGCAGCCCAGGGGGTCGTACGGGATCGAATGAGCAGTTCTTC
TRBV5-1,NA,TRBJ1-2,NA,CASSLGHTGDYGYTF,TGCGCCAGCAGCTTAGGACACACGGGCGACTATGGCTACACCTTC
TRBV27,NA,TRBJ2-1,TRBD2,CASRTPSGGRNEQFF,TGTGCCAGCAGGACCCCTAGCGGGGGGCGCAATGAGCAGTTCTTC
TRBV30,NA,TRBJ1-1,NA,CAWSQLFEAAFF,TGTGCCTGGAGTCAACTATTCGAGGCAGCTTTCTTT
TRBV11-2,NA,TRBJ1-5,NA,CASSLHSNQPQHF,TGTGCCAGCAGCTTACATAGCAATCAGCCCCAGCATTTT
TRBV5-1,once,TRBJ2-1,TRBD2,CASSLSGPNEQFF,TGCGCCAGCAGCCTTAGCGGGCCCAATGAGCAGTTCTTC
TRBV18,NA,TRBJ2-5,TRBD1,CASSPRDRGKVQETQYF,TGTGCCAGCTCACCACGGGACAGGGGGAAGGTTCAAGAGACCCAGTACTTC
TRBV13,NA,TRBJ1-3,NA,CASSLFGGNTIYF,TGTGCCAGCAGCTTATTCGGGGGAAACACCATATATTTT
TRBV10-3,NA,TRBJ2-5,TRBD1,CAISGDRGQETQYF,TGTGCCATCAGTGGTGACAGGGGACAAGAGACCCAGTACTTC
TRBV5-4,NA,TRBJ1-2,NA,CASSSFQGREGYTF,TGTGCCAGCAGCTCCTTCCAGGGTAGAGAAGGCTACACCTTC
TRBV19,NA,TRBJ1-5,TRBD1,CASSTQGLSNQPQHF,TGTGCCAGTAGTACACAGGGGTTAAGCAATCAGCCCCAGCATTTT
TRBV30,NA,TRBJ1-5,TRBD1,CAWGQGWQPQHF,TGTGCCTGGGGACAGGGGTGGCAGCCCCAGCATTTT
TRBV19,few,TRBJ1-5,NA,CASSITIATATQPQHF,TGTGCCAGTAGTATAACCATAGCGACGGCGACTCAGCCCCAGCATTTT
TRBV15,NA,TRBJ2-1,NA,CATSRESGFSYNEQFF,TGTGCCACCAGCAGAGAGTCAGGCTTCTCCTACAATGAGCAGTTCTTC
TRBV5-1,NA,TRBJ2-7,TRBD1,CASSLDRGPNEQYF,TGCGCCAGCAGCTTGGACAGGGGGCCAAACGAGCAGTACTTC
TRBV2,NA,TRBJ2-7,TRBD2,CASSEGSHREGQYF,TGTGCCAGCAGTGAAGGCTCTCACCGGGAGGGGCAGTACTTC
TRBV2,NA,TRBJ1-4,TRBD1,CASSSGTGVEKLFF,TGTGCCAGCAGCTCCGGGACAGGGGTCGAAAAACTGTTTTTT